Sequencing of this T cell receptor (beta chain) was carried out in a study of human thymus T cells. The CDR3 length is 22 residues. Germline CDR1 MNHNS, CDR2 SASEGT. Trimming took 2 bases from V and 7 from J, leaving 36 bases between them. Resections were taken during corrective heart surgery, and the thymus tissue came from these. Corrective surgery for congenital heart defects was being performed on the healthy Finnish infants who were the donors. Repertoires were generated with immunoSEQ multiplex PCR, while TCRdb's copy carries only in-frame clones and drops some. The profile covers some 72,000 clones, with around 96% appearing a single time and just over 0.03% taken by the ten largest.

Input material: thymus tissue. The receptor was derived from a boy younger than two with a congenital heart defect but otherwise immunologically healthy. The chain recombines TRBV6-1 with TRBJ2-1, with a possible D match to TRBD1 (6 bases). The CDR3 loop is CASSEFCTKRDQGRGILNEQFF. The CDR3 coding sequence is TGTGCCAGCAGTGAATTCTGTACCAAACGGGATCAGGGCAGGGGCATCTTGAATGAGCAGTTCTTC.